This section outlines one TCR beta chain sequence together with its context. The sample belongs to a study of technical replicates of blood from several donors. Repertoires were generated with immunoSEQ multiplex PCR, while TCRdb's copy carries only in-frame clones and drops some. The table shows 65,000 to 80,000 clones, with nearly 99% occurring only once. Trimming left V 0 bases short and J 4 bases short, with 9 bases between. The CDR3 length is 14 residues. Germline V gene lookup returns CDR1 LNHNV and CDR2 YYDKDF (reference sequence). The sequence was obtained from a human donor in good health. The chain is built from TRBV15 and TRBJ1-2; no reliable D call. The specimen was T cells isolated from PBMCs. In DNA, the CDR3 is TGTGCCACCAGCAGAGAATACACAGTCTATGGCTACACCTTC. It is translated as CATSREYTVYGYTF.